The T cell receptor (beta chain) described here comes from a study of post-analysis software for immune sequencing data. Study at large: Courses of disease covered relapsing-remitting, secondary progressive and progressive-relapsing multiple sclerosis. Findings of the study overall: By F measure, strong co-clustering occurred among samples prepared in the same batch. Controls showed significantly higher normalized Chao1 diversity than did multiple sclerosis patients. Patients carried a few TRBV segments more frequently than controls did, and TRBV5-6, TRBV5-1 and TRBV20-1 were among them.

V lost 4 bases and J lost 6; bases outside the gene matches: 10. The V gene's germline CDR1 is LGHDT and CDR2 YNNKEL (reference sequence). The CDR3 is 16 amino acids. In the case of this clonotype: Its antigen is unidentified. This may arise from a read error, as a much more abundant clone is one base away.

Unique molecular identifiers had been added to the TCR beta cDNA libraries. MiXCR was run by TCRdb on the PCR reads, yielding one entry per CDR3 protein. The sample comprises 150,000 to 200,000 distinct CDR3 sequences, about 30% of which are singletons, and 1.5% rests with the top ten. The rearrangement joins TRBV3-1 to TRBJ2-1; 9 nucleotides match TRBD2. The source is a girl aged 10-17 years with multiple sclerosis. Sample: blood. CDR3 DNA sequence: TGTGCCAGCAGCCCACGGACTAGCGACAAACCCAATGAGCAGTTCTTC. This translates into CASSPRTSDKPNEQFF.